Described below is a single T cell receptor beta chain sequence and its context. This specimen belongs to a study of blood T cells in healthy people across ages. Germline lookup yields CDR1 KGHSH and CDR2 LQKENI. The CDR3 covers 14 residues. Trimming stripped 6 bases from V and 2 bases from J, with 11 bases between. Together with a sample-barcoded 5' primer, a J-beta primer mix was included in a second PCR lasting about 7 to 12 cycles. TCRdb used MiXCR to reprocess the 5' RACE reads, holding one entry per CDR3 protein. The sample consists of about 1.8 million distinct CDR3 sequences, about 50% of them appearing once.

V is TRBV18 and J is TRBJ1-5, with D hard to call. The clonotype comes from a woman aged 40-49 years in good health. The sequencing input was blood. For the CDR3, the DNA is TGTGCCAGCTCCCGGACCCGGCGCAATCAGCCCCAGCATTTT. It translates to CASSRTRRNQPQHF. Filled out from reference TRBV18 and TRBJ1-5, the complete variable domain reads NAGVMQNPRHLVRRRGQEARLRCSPMKGHSHVYWYRQLPEEGLKFMVYLQKENIIDESGMPKERFSAEFPKEGPSILRIQQVVRGDSAAYFCASSRTRRNQPQHFGDGTRLSIL.